A selection of T cell receptor beta chains follows, all from one sample in a study of shared clonotypes between healthy human individuals. The repertoire was sequenced with immunoSEQ multiplex PCR; TCRdb's copy has only in-frame clones and lacks some. Of some 660,000 clones in the sample, around 73% are singletons; the top ten hold roughly 2%. The sequenced sample was memory CD4+ T cells sorted from blood. All receptors derive from a woman aged 25 to 39 in good health. The CDR3 runs from the conserved cysteine through the conserved F or W. The order of the fields is clone size, J gene, V gene, D gene, CDR3 DNA, CDR3 protein. A D gene is named only where the DNA matches it firmly. Rows give clone size only sometimes, using once, few, many, or a class for an expanded clone.

clone size: NA; J gene: TRBJ2-7; V gene: TRBV15; D gene: TRBD1; CDR3 DNA: TGTGCCACCAGCAGAGATGGATGGACAGGCTCCTCGCGTGAGCAGTACTTC; CDR3 protein: CATSRDGWTGSSREQYF
clone size: NA; J gene: TRBJ2-2; V gene: TRBV5-4; D gene: TRBD2; CDR3 DNA: TGTGCCAGCAGCATCGGACTAGCGGGAAATACCGGGGAGCTGTTTTTT; CDR3 protein: CASSIGLAGNTGELFF
clone size: NA; J gene: TRBJ2-1; V gene: TRBV5-1; D gene: NA; CDR3 DNA: TGCGCCAGCAGCCCGGACAGTGCCTCCTACAATGAGCAGTTCTTC; CDR3 protein: CASSPDSASYNEQFF
clone size: NA; J gene: TRBJ1-2; V gene: TRBV11-2; D gene: NA; CDR3 DNA: TGTGCCAGCAGCTTAGTTCAGGGCCTAGGGGAGGGCTACACCTTC; CDR3 protein: CASSLVQGLGEGYTF
clone size: NA; J gene: TRBJ2-2; V gene: TRBV7-9; D gene: NA; CDR3 DNA: TGTGCCAGCAGCCGGGAAAACACCGGGGAGCTGTTTTTT; CDR3 protein: CASSRENTGELFF
clone size: NA; J gene: TRBJ2-7; V gene: TRBV5-1; D gene: TRBD2; CDR3 DNA: TGCGCCAGCAGCTTGACGGCGGCGGGAGGTTCCGAGCAGTACTTC; CDR3 protein: CASSLTAAGGSEQYF
clone size: many; J gene: TRBJ1-1; V gene: TRBV5-1; D gene: TRBD1; CDR3 DNA: TGCGCCAGCAATCAGGGGACAGTTGCCACTGAAGCTTTCTTT; CDR3 protein: CASNQGTVATEAFF
clone size: once; J gene: TRBJ2-7; V gene: TRBV7-8; D gene: NA; CDR3 DNA: TGTGCCAGCAGCTTATTTTGGGGACTCAAAGCCTACGAGCAGTACTTC; CDR3 protein: CASSLFWGLKAYEQYF
clone size: few; J gene: TRBJ2-2; V gene: TRBV7-3; D gene: NA; CDR3 DNA: TGTGCCAGCAGCTTAACGCGGACCGGGGAGCTGTTTTTT; CDR3 protein: CASSLTRTGELFF
clone size: NA; J gene: TRBJ2-1; V gene: TRBV15; D gene: TRBD1; CDR3 DNA: TGTGCCACCACCCGCGGATTGGACAGGGTCAATGAGCAGTTCTTC; CDR3 protein: CATTRGLDRVNEQFF
clone size: NA; J gene: TRBJ1-5; V gene: TRBV19; D gene: NA; CDR3 DNA: TGTGCCAGTAGCGACAGCCCGACTATCAATAGCAATCAGCCCCAGCATTTT; CDR3 protein: CASSDSPTINSNQPQHF
clone size: NA; J gene: TRBJ2-6; V gene: TRBV28; D gene: NA; CDR3 DNA: TGTGCCAGCAGGGAAGGGGGCTCTGGGGCCAACGTCCTGACTTTC; CDR3 protein: CASREGGSGANVLTF
clone size: NA; J gene: TRBJ2-7; V gene: TRBV6-1; D gene: NA; CDR3 DNA: TGTGCCAGCGAAAGGGGTATCTACGAGCAGTACTTC; CDR3 protein: CASERGIYEQYF
clone size: NA; J gene: TRBJ1-4; V gene: TRBV7-9; D gene: NA; CDR3 DNA: TGTGCCAGCAGCTTGGGGACTTTCGAAAAACTGTTTTTT; CDR3 protein: CASSLGTFEKLFF
clone size: few; J gene: TRBJ1-4; V gene: TRBV11-2; D gene: NA; CDR3 DNA: TGTGCCAGCAGCTTATGGGGGCAATATGAAAAACTGTTTTTT; CDR3 protein: CASSLWGQYEKLFF
clone size: few; J gene: TRBJ2-1; V gene: TRBV10-3; D gene: NA; CDR3 DNA: TGTGCCATCAGTGAGGTAGGGTACAGTGAGCAGTTCTTC; CDR3 protein: CAISEVGYSEQFF
clone size: few; J gene: TRBJ2-1; V gene: TRBV2; D gene: NA; CDR3 DNA: TGTGCCAGCAATGGACGGTTGTCCTACAATGAGCAGTTCTTC; CDR3 protein: CASNGRLSYNEQFF
clone size: NA; J gene: TRBJ2-7; V gene: TRBV5-1; D gene: NA; CDR3 DNA: TGCGCCAGCAGCTTGCCGAGGTCCCCTCGGAGTGAGCAGTACTTC; CDR3 protein: CASSLPRSPRSEQYF
clone size: NA; J gene: TRBJ2-2; V gene: TRBV27; D gene: NA; CDR3 DNA: TGTGCCAGCAGTTTGCTCCCCCCATCCGCGAACACCGGGGAGCTGTTTTTT; CDR3 protein: CASSLLPPSANTGELFF
clone size: NA; J gene: TRBJ2-7; V gene: TRBV29-1; D gene: NA; CDR3 DNA: TGCAGCGTTCTCCCCAGCCGGCCGGGCGAGCAGTACTTC; CDR3 protein: CSVLPSRPGEQYF
clone size: NA; J gene: TRBJ1-5; V gene: TRBV28; D gene: NA; CDR3 DNA: TGTGCCAGCAGTTCGCAGGGAACTAGCAATCAGCCCCAGCATTTT; CDR3 protein: CASSSQGTSNQPQHF
clone size: NA; J gene: TRBJ2-7; V gene: TRBV5-1; D gene: NA; CDR3 DNA: TGCGCCAGCAGCTTCGGGAACTCCTACGAGCAGTACTTC; CDR3 protein: CASSFGNSYEQYF
clone size: NA; J gene: TRBJ2-3; V gene: TRBV30; D gene: NA; CDR3 DNA: TGTGCCTGGAGTCCGGGACAAAACACAGATACGCAGTATTTT; CDR3 protein: CAWSPGQNTDTQYF
clone size: NA; J gene: TRBJ2-3; V gene: TRBV5-4; D gene: NA; CDR3 DNA: TGTGCCAGCAGCCACAGGGTAACGACAGATACGCAGTATTTT; CDR3 protein: CASSHRVTTDTQYF
clone size: NA; J gene: TRBJ2-7; V gene: TRBV21-1; D gene: NA; CDR3 DNA: TGTGCCAGCAGCCCGCCGGGGGGCTACGAGCAGTACTTC; CDR3 protein: CASSPPGGYEQYF
clone size: NA; J gene: TRBJ1-1; V gene: TRBV28; D gene: NA; CDR3 DNA: TGTGCCAGCAGTCCTCAGTATTGGATGGAAGCTTTCTTT; CDR3 protein: CASSPQYWMEAFF
clone size: once; J gene: TRBJ2-5; V gene: TRBV9; D gene: TRBD1; CDR3 DNA: TGTGCCAGCAGCGATCGGACAGGGGGCGAAAAGACCCAGTACTTC; CDR3 protein: CASSDRTGGEKTQYF
clone size: NA; J gene: TRBJ1-2; V gene: TRBV6-6; D gene: NA; CDR3 DNA: TGTGCCAGCAGTCCGGAAGGGGCGGGTGGCTACACCTTC; CDR3 protein: CASSPEGAGGYTF
clone size: once; J gene: TRBJ1-2; V gene: TRBV20-1; D gene: NA; CDR3 DNA: TGCAGTGCGTCAACAGGGGGCTACACCTTC; CDR3 protein: CSASTGGYTF
clone size: NA; J gene: TRBJ2-7; V gene: TRBV28; D gene: NA; CDR3 DNA: TGTGCCAGCATGGACTTTATCTCCTACGAGCAGTACTTC; CDR3 protein: CASMDFISYEQYF
clone size: NA; J gene: TRBJ2-3; V gene: TRBV7-9; D gene: NA; CDR3 DNA: TGTGCCAGCAGCTTATCACTTTCACTAGTGGCAGATACGCAGTATTTT; CDR3 protein: CASSLSLSLVADTQYF
clone size: many; J gene: TRBJ2-5; V gene: TRBV27; D gene: TRBD1; CDR3 DNA: TGTGCCAGCAGATACCGTAGGGACAGCGATCAAGAGACCCAGTACTTC; CDR3 protein: CASRYRRDSDQETQYF
clone size: NA; J gene: TRBJ1-5; V gene: TRBV10-3; D gene: TRBD1; CDR3 DNA: TGTGCCATCCAGGGGACAGGGAACAATCAGCCCCAGCATTTT; CDR3 protein: CAIQGTGNNQPQHF
clone size: NA; J gene: TRBJ1-1; V gene: TRBV29-1; D gene: TRBD1; CDR3 DNA: TGCAGCACTAGACAGGGAACTGAAGCTTTCTTT; CDR3 protein: CSTRQGTEAFF
clone size: NA; J gene: TRBJ2-3; V gene: TRBV7-3; D gene: NA; CDR3 DNA: TGTGCCAGCAGCTTAGGATTTGGGGCAGATACGCAGTATTTT; CDR3 protein: CASSLGFGADTQYF
clone size: NA; J gene: TRBJ2-7; V gene: TRBV4-1; D gene: TRBD2; CDR3 DNA: TGCGCCAGCAGCCAAGACGAAAGACTAGCGGCACCAGAGCAGTACTTC; CDR3 protein: CASSQDERLAAPEQYF
clone size: NA; J gene: TRBJ1-5; V gene: TRBV28; D gene: NA; CDR3 DNA: TGTGCCAGCAGCCCCCCGGGTCCCCGCCAGCCCCAGCATTTT; CDR3 protein: CASSPPGPRQPQHF
clone size: NA; J gene: TRBJ1-1; V gene: TRBV5-1; D gene: NA; CDR3 DNA: TGCGCCAGCAGCTCACAGGGAGGCGACACTGAAGCTTTCTTT; CDR3 protein: CASSSQGGDTEAFF
clone size: NA; J gene: TRBJ2-1; V gene: TRBV5-1; D gene: TRBD2; CDR3 DNA: TGCGCCAGCAGCCTAGGGACTAGTGAGGGTGAGCAGTTCTTC; CDR3 protein: CASSLGTSEGEQFF
clone size: NA; J gene: TRBJ1-1; V gene: TRBV28; D gene: NA; CDR3 DNA: TGTGCCAGCACCTTAAGGGACCCCTTGAAGGCTTTCTTT; CDR3 protein: CASTLRDPLKAFF
clone size: few; J gene: TRBJ2-1; V gene: TRBV28; D gene: TRBD2; CDR3 DNA: TGTGCCAGCAGTTCCCAGCGGGAGGGCCTCAATGAGCAGTTCTTC; CDR3 protein: CASSSQREGLNEQFF
clone size: many; J gene: TRBJ1-1; V gene: TRBV7-9; D gene: NA; CDR3 DNA: TGTGCCAGCAGCTTAGCATCCGGGGCGAACACTGAAGCTTTCTTT; CDR3 protein: CASSLASGANTEAFF
clone size: few; J gene: TRBJ1-1; V gene: TRBV19; D gene: NA; CDR3 DNA: TGTGCCATCAGAAGTACAGGGACCACTGAAGCTTTCTTT; CDR3 protein: CAIRSTGTTEAFF
clone size: NA; J gene: TRBJ2-2; V gene: TRBV4-2; D gene: NA; CDR3 DNA: TGTGCCAGCAGACAAGACAGGTCGAACACCGGGGAGCTGTTTTTT; CDR3 protein: CASRQDRSNTGELFF
clone size: NA; J gene: TRBJ2-2; V gene: TRBV6-1; D gene: TRBD2; CDR3 DNA: TGTGCCAGCAGTGCCCAACTAGCGGGCAACACCGGGGAGCTGTTTTTT; CDR3 protein: CASSAQLAGNTGELFF
clone size: many; J gene: TRBJ2-7; V gene: TRBV27; D gene: TRBD2; CDR3 DNA: TGTGCCAGCAGTTTAAGATGGGGGACTAGCGGGAGGAGGGACGAGCAGTACTTC; CDR3 protein: CASSLRWGTSGRRDEQYF
clone size: NA; J gene: TRBJ1-5; V gene: TRBV18; D gene: NA; CDR3 DNA: TGTGCCAGCTCACTAAACCGGGACACACATAGCAATCAGCCCCAGCATTTT; CDR3 protein: CASSLNRDTHSNQPQHF
clone size: NA; J gene: TRBJ1-5; V gene: TRBV9; D gene: NA; CDR3 DNA: TGTGCCAGCAGGATCAATCAGCCCCAGCATTTT; CDR3 protein: CASRINQPQHF
clone size: NA; J gene: TRBJ2-6; V gene: TRBV7-2; D gene: TRBD1; CDR3 DNA: TGTGCCAGCAGCTCAGGACAGGGGGTCAACGTCCTGACTTTC; CDR3 protein: CASSSGQGVNVLTF
clone size: once; J gene: TRBJ2-2; V gene: TRBV14; D gene: NA; CDR3 DNA: TGTGCCAGCAGCCAAGAAATCGCGTCGGACCGGGAAGGGGAGCTGTTTTTT; CDR3 protein: CASSQEIASDREGELFF